This T cell receptor beta chain was observed in a study of blood T cells in healthy people across ages. A second 7 to 11 cycle PCR used barcoded and J-beta primers. Paired-end reads containing CDR3 totaled no fewer than 3 million for each sample. One entry per CDR3 protein, called by TCRdb with MiXCR from the 5' RACE reads. The sample consists of about 1.5 million distinct CDR3 sequences, approximately 38% of them appearing once. General observations from the study: The study found TCR beta diversity correlated strongly with naive T cell percentage. Per million T cells, TCR beta diversity dropped about linearly as age rose. The unknown donor CMV status may have confounded expanded clonotype changes.

In the case of this clonotype: Its antigen is not known. Sequence at one end of the junction differs from germline and may be a read error.

This clonotype originated in a young woman in good health. Sequences were obtained from blood.

Here the CDR3 reads CSAWDSPTVTQYF. CDR3 DNA sequence: TGCAGTGCTTGGGACAGCCCCACAGTTACGCAGTATTTT. The chain recombines TRBV20-1 with TRBJ2-3; 7 bases map to TRBD1. Germline V lookup: CDR1 DFQATT, CDR2 SNEGSKA (reference sequence). CDR3 length: 13 amino acids.